The 4 T cell receptor beta chains given below trace back to one sample, sequenced in a study of long-term antiretroviral therapy in people with HIV. It was version v3.0 of the immunoSEQ assay that was run at survey level. Using immunoSEQ multiplex PCR, the repertoire was profiled, and TCRdb retains in-frame clones only, with some absent. The data hold under 9,000 clones, with over 75% observed a single time. Sample: unsorted PBMCs, taken 0.1 years after starting antiretroviral therapy. Receptors originate from a middle-aged man with HIV.

The J gene is TRBJ2-3, the V gene TRBV4-2, with D tentatively TRBD2 (7 bases). V was clipped by 5 bases and J by 2 bases, with 14 bases between them. CDR1 and CDR2 from the germline V gene are LGHNA and YNFKEQ. The CDR3 has 15 residues. Written as DNA, the CDR3 is TGTGCCAGCAGCAGGGGGGGCTCTACCACAGATACGCAGTATTTT. It specifies CASSRGGSTTDTQYF.

The V and J genes are TRBV28 and TRBJ2-7, with D hard to call. V was shortened by 2 bases and J by 1 base, with 12 bases between the two germline ends. Germline loops: CDR1 MDHEN, CDR2 SYDVKM. This CDR3 is 15 amino acids long. The CDR3 spells CASSLGQDPSYEQYF. The CDR3, as DNA: TGTGCCAGCAGTTTAGGGCAGGACCCTTCCTACGAGCAGTACTTC.

This clone was seen only a few times. The V and J genes are TRBV29-1 and TRBJ2-1, with D possibly TRBD2 on 6 matching bases. Germline V CDR1 and CDR2: SQVTM, ANQGSEA. The V end was cut by 3 bases, the J end by 6 bases, with 6 bases between. The CDR3 has 11 residues. The CDR3 DNA is TGCAGCGTTGAGACTAGCAATGAGCAGTTCTTC. As protein: CSVETSNEQFF.

This clone showed up just once. The chain is built from TRBV14 and TRBJ2-7, with TRBD1 matching over 7 bases. The CDR3 extends over 15 amino acids. V lost 4 bases, J lost 4 bases, and 10 bases stayed unmatched. Per the germline V gene, CDR1 is SGHDN and CDR2 is FVKESK. Here the CDR3 reads CASSRASGTAYEQYF. CDR3 nucleotide sequence: TGTGCCAGCAGCCGCGCCTCCGGGACAGCGTACGAGCAGTACTTC.